The 4 T cell receptor beta chains in this list originate from one sample, sequenced in a study of vaccination effects on CD4 cells after COVID-19. Produced via immunoSEQ multiplex PCR; TCRdb's table is partial and in-frame only. The sample lists 25,000 to 35,000 clones, about 63% occurring once. Using viral peptide pools, the ViraFEST assay grew out antigen-specific CD4+ T cells prior to sequencing. The culture ran for approximately 10 days before CD4+ T cells were isolated. These receptors' targets are unknown. The starting material was CD4+ T cells from PBMCs cultured with HCoV-229E spike peptides, obtained before COVID-19 vaccination. All receptors come from a human donor who received a COVID-19 vaccine.

This clone occurred once. The rearrangement joins TRBV14 to TRBJ2-4; 12 bases match TRBD2. The CDR3 is 19 amino acids. The V gene's germline CDR1 is SGHDN and CDR2 FVKESK. J gave up 8 bases and V 1 base, and 15 bases lay outside the gene matches. CDR3 sequence (DNA): TGTGCCAGCAGCCAAGGACTTCTAGCGGGGGGGCCGGGAAGGGACATTCAGTACTTC. Amino acid sequence: CASSQGLLAGGPGRDIQYF.

This chain joins TRBV12-3 or TRBV12-4 and TRBJ1-2, with D possibly being TRBD1 (6 bases). Deletions cut 6 bases from V and 2 bases from J, with 7 bases between. The CDR3 is 12 residues long. DNA of the CDR3: TGTGCCAGCAGCGACAGGAACTATGGCTACACCTTC. This sequence encodes CASSDRNYGYTF.

The gene calls are TRBV10-3 and TRBJ1-1, with 8 nucleotides matching TRBD1. Trimming cost V 6 bases and J 1 base; bases outside gene matches: 4. The germline CDR1 and CDR2 sequences are ENHRY and SYGVKD. The CDR3 has 14 amino acids. The CDR3 region is CAISSGTGNTEAFF. CDR3 nucleotides: TGTGCCATCAGCTCCGGGACAGGGAACACTGAAGCTTTCTTT.

The chain uses TRBV21-1 and TRBJ2-7; the D call of TRBD1 is as the table states it, not checked on the DNA. TRBV21-1 is listed as a pseudogene. The CDR3 extends over 14 amino acids. The CDR3 sequence: CASSPGTDFYEQYF. The CDR3 DNA reads as TGTGCCAGCTCTCCCGGGACAGATTTCTACGAGCAGTACTTC.